This T cell receptor (beta chain) was recovered during a study of T cell changes during pregnancy in multiple sclerosis. This clone was recorded once. TCRdb keeps only in-frame clones here, not all; method: immunoSEQ multiplex PCR. Of tens of thousands of clones listed, more than 90% are singletons. The CDR3 is 13 amino acids. Germline lookup yields CDR1 LNHDA and CDR2 SQIVND (reference sequence). V was trimmed by 0 bases and J by 7 bases, leaving 7 bases between them. The sequence came from a female donor in good health, enrolled as a control in a pregnancy study. Sequencing was performed on peripheral blood, taken in the second trimester of pregnancy. This sequence joins TRBV19 and TRBJ1-5; D uncertain. The CDR3 loop reads CASSIDPRQPQHF. DNA for the CDR3: TGTGCCAGTAGTATAGATCCGAGGCAGCCCCAGCATTTT.